This is a list of T cell receptor beta chains from one sample in a study of blood T cells in healthy people across ages. TCRdb processed the 5' RACE reads anew with MiXCR; each CDR3 protein has one entry. The sample carries over 1,200,000 distinct CDR3 sequences, 59% recorded once. Material: blood. Every receptor here comes from a man aged 18 to 29 in good health. CDR3s include the opening cysteine and the closing phenylalanine or tryptophan. Each record gives: D gene, J gene, V gene, clone size, CDR3 protein, CDR3 DNA. A D gene is named only where the DNA matches it firmly. Clone size is stated in some rows and not others, as once, few, many or a class when expanded.

TRBD1 | TRBJ1-2 | TRBV6-5 | few | CASSYSTLTGDYGYTF | TGTGCCAGCAGTTACTCGACCCTTACAGGGGACTATGGCTACACCTTC
- | TRBJ1-4 | TRBV12-3/TRBV12-4 | - | CASRGLQGEKLFF | TGTGCCAGCAGGGGGCTTCAAGGGGAAAAACTGTTTTTT
TRBD2 | TRBJ2-7 | TRBV28 | - | CASSLLREGNEQYF | TGTGCCAGCAGTTTACTTCGGGAGGGTAACGAGCAGTACTTC
- | TRBJ2-5 | TRBV4-1 | - | CASSQVWGDQETQYF | TGCGCCAGCAGCCAAGTGTGGGGAGATCAAGAGACCCAGTACTTC
TRBD1 | TRBJ1-2 | TRBV29-1 | few | CSVATGSFGYTF | TGCAGCGTTGCGACAGGGTCGTTTGGCTACACCTTC
- | TRBJ1-1 | TRBV25-1 | - | CASSEWSRGAEAFF | TGTGCCAGCAGTGAATGGTCCAGGGGCGCTGAAGCTTTCTTT
TRBD1 | TRBJ2-1 | TRBV19 | - | CASMRGPSYNEQFF | TGTGCCAGTATGAGGGGGCCCTCCTACAATGAGCAGTTCTTC
- | TRBJ1-5 | TRBV20-1 | - | CSAPDRPGLSNQPQHF | TGCAGTGCTCCAGACAGGCCCGGACTTAGCAATCAGCCCCAGCATTTT
- | TRBJ1-1 | TRBV3-1 | - | CASSLPEGSEAFF | TGTGCCAGCAGCCTACCAGAAGGCTCTGAAGCTTTCTTT
- | TRBJ2-3 | TRBV15 | - | CATSIYRDVTQYF | TGTGCCACCAGCATCTACAGGGATGTTACGCAGTATTTT
- | TRBJ2-4 | TRBV4-2 | few | CASSQAPRTGAKNIQYF | TGTGCCAGTAGCCAAGCGCCCAGGACGGGAGCCAAAAACATTCAGTACTTC
- | TRBJ2-5 | TRBV10-3 | many | CAIGRETQYF | TGTGCCATCGGGCGGGAGACCCAGTACTTC
- | TRBJ2-7 | TRBV24-1 | - | CATSGWTTTYNEQYF | TGTGCCACCAGTGGCTGGACCACCACCTACAATGAGCAGTACTTC
- | TRBJ2-1 | TRBV20-1 | - | CSALGGGLADNEQFF | TGCAGTGCTCTAGGGGGGGGCCTAGCGGACAATGAGCAGTTCTTC
TRBD1 | TRBJ2-7 | TRBV2 | few | CASSEPGQVDEQYF | TGTGCCAGCAGTGAACCGGGACAGGTGGACGAGCAGTACTTC
- | TRBJ2-7 | TRBV20-1 | few | CSAPDNFYEQYF | TGCAGTGCTCCGGACAACTTTTACGAGCAGTACTTC
- | TRBJ2-1 | TRBV27 | - | CASSLGWYNEQFF | TGTGCCAGCAGTTTAGGTTGGTACAATGAGCAGTTCTTC
- | TRBJ2-6 | TRBV4-3 | - | CASSQDSRAGANVLTF | TGCGCCAGCAGCCAAGATTCCAGGGCTGGGGCCAACGTCCTGACTTTC
TRBD1 | TRBJ1-2 | TRBV20-1 | - | CSAKTGGESYGYTF | TGCAGTGCTAAAACAGGGGGCGAAAGCTATGGCTACACCTTC
- | TRBJ2-7 | TRBV12-3/TRBV12-4 | - | CASSLQGGVSSYEQYF | TGTGCCAGCAGTTTACAAGGCGGGGTCAGCTCCTACGAGCAGTACTTC
TRBD2 | TRBJ2-1 | TRBV7-2 | - | CASSFSTSGGGNEQFF | TGTGCCAGCAGCTTCTCCACTAGCGGGGGGGGAAATGAGCAGTTCTTC
- | TRBJ2-3 | TRBV20-1 | - | CSANPSENTDTQYF | TGCAGTGCGAACCCTAGCGAGAACACAGATACGCAGTATTTT
- | TRBJ2-2 | TRBV24-1 | - | CATSDPASSGELFF | TGTGCCACCAGTGACCCGGCCTCCTCAGGGGAGCTGTTTTTT
TRBD1 | TRBJ2-7 | TRBV12-3/TRBV12-4 | - | CASSFRDRGYNEQYF | TGTGCCAGCAGTTTCCGGGACAGGGGTTACAATGAGCAGTACTTC
TRBD2 | TRBJ2-4 | TRBV7-2 | - | CASSRSPGLAVEQYF | TGTGCCAGCAGCCGGTCCCCGGGACTAGCGGTTGAGCAGTACTTC
- | TRBJ1-3 | TRBV7-2 | - | CASSRHIYGNTIYF | TGTGCCAGCAGCCGACACATCTATGGAAACACCATATATTTT
- | TRBJ1-4 | TRBV7-9 | - | CASSLKGYANEKLFF | TGTGCCAGCAGCTTAAAGGGGTATGCTAATGAAAAACTGTTTTTT
- | TRBJ2-1 | TRBV29-1 | once | CSVPPPGTSSYNEQFF | TGCAGCGTTCCCCCCCCCGGGACAAGCTCCTACAATGAGCAGTTCTTC
- | TRBJ2-5 | TRBV25-1 | many | CASSESSGPGPQYF | TGTGCCAGCAGTGAATCATCCGGACCGGGCCCCCAGTACTTC